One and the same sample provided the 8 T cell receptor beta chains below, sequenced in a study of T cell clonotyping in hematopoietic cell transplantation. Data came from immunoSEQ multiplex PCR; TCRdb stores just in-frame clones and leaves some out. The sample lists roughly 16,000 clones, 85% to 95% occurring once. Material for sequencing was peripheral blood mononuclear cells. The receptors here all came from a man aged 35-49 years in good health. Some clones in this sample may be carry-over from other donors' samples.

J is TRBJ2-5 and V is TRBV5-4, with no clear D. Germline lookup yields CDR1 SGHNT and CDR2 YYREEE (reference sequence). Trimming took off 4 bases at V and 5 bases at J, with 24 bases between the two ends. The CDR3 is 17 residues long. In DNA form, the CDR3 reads TGTGCCAGCAGCGACCTTAGGGAAGTTCGGTTTACGGAGACCCAGTACTTC. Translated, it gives CASSDLREVRFTETQYF.

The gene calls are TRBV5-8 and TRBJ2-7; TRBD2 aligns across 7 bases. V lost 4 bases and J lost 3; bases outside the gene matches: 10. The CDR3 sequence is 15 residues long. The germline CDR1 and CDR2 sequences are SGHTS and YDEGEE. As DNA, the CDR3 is TGTGCCAGCAGCACTAGGCCGGGAGGATTCTACGAGCAGTACTTC. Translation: CASSTRPGGFYEQYF. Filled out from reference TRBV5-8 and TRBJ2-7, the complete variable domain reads EAGVTQSPTHLIKTRGQQATLRCSPISGHTSVYWYQQALGLGLQFLLWYDEGEERNRGNFPPRFSGRQFPNYSSELNVNALELEDSALYLCASSTRPGGFYEQYFGPGTRLTVT.

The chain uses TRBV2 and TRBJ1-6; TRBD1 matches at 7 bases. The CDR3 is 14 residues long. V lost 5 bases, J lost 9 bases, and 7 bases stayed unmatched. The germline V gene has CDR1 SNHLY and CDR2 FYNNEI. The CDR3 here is CASSQGVSSSPLHF. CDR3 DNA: TGTGCCAGCAGTCAGGGGGTTTCTAGTTCACCCCTCCACTTT.

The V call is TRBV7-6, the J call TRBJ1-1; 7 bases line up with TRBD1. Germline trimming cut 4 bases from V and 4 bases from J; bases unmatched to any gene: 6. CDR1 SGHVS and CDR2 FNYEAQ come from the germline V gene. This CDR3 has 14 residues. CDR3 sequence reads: CASSSLTGPTEAFF. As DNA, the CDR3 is TGTGCCAGCAGCTCCTTGACAGGGCCCACTGAAGCTTTCTTT.

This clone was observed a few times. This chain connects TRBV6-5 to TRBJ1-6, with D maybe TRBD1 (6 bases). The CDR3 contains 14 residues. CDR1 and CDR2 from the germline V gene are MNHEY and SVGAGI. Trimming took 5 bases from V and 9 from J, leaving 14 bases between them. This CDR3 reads CASSDRWSGSPLHF. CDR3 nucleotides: TGTGCCAGCAGTGACAGGTGGTCGGGTTCACCCCTCCACTTT.

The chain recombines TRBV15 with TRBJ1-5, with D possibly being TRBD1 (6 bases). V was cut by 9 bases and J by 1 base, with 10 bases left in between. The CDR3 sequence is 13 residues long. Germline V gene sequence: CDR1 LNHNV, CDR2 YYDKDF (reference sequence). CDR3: CATTTGSNQPQHF. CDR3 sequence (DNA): TGTGCCACGACAACAGGGAGCAATCAGCCCCAGCATTTT.

The CDR3: CASSFSGDGEQYF. DNA of the CDR3: TGTGCCAGCAGCTTTTCAGGGGATGGCGAGCAGTACTTC. The V call is TRBV5-4, the J call TRBJ2-7; D may be TRBD1 (6 bases). V lost 2 bases and J 6 bases, leaving 12 bases between the germline ends. CDR1 and CDR2 (germline): SGHNT, YYREEE (reference sequence). CDR3 size: 13 residues.

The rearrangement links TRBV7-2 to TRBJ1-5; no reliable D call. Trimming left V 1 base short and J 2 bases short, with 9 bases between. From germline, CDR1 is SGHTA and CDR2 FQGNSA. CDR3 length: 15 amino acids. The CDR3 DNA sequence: TGTGCCAGCAGCTTAGGAGTTTTTGGCAATCAGCCCCAGCATTTT. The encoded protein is CASSLGVFGNQPQHF.